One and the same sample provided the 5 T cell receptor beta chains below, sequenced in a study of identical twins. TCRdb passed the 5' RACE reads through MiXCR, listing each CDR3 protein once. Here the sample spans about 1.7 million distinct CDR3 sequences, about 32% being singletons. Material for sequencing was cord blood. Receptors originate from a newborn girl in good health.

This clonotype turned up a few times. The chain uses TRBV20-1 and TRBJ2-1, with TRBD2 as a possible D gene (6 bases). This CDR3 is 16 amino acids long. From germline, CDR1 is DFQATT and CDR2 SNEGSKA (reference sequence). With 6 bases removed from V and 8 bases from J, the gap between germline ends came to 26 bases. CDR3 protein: CSAPGGVGFFWDEQFF. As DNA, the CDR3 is TGCAGTGCCCCCGGCGGGGTCGGGTTTTTCTGGGATGAGCAGTTCTTC.

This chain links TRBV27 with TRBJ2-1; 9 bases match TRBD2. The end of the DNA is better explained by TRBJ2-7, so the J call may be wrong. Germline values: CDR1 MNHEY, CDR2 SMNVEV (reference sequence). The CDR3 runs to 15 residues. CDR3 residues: CASSWGLASYNEQYF. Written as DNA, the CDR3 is TGTGCCAGCAGCTGGGGACTAGCTTCCTACAATGAGCAGTACTTC.

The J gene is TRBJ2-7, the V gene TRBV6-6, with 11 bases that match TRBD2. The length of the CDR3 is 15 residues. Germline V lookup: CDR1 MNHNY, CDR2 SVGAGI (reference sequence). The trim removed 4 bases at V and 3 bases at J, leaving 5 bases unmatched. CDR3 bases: TGTGCCAGCAGTTCCACTAGCGGGAGTTTCTACGAGCAGTACTTC. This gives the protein CASSSTSGSFYEQYF.

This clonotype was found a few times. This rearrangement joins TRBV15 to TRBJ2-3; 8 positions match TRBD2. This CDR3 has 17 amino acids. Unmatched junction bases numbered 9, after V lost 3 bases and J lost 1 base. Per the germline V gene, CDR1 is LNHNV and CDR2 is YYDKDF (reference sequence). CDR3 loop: CATSSAIAGLRTDTQYF. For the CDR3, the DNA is TGTGCCACCAGCAGCGCTATAGCGGGGTTACGCACAGATACGCAGTATTTT.

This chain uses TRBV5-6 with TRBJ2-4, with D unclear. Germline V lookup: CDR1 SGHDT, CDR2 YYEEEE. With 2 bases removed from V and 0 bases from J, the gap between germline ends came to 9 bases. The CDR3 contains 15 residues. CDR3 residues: CASSLKGLAKNIQYF. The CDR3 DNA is TGTGCCAGCAGCTTAAAGGGCCTAGCCAAAAACATTCAGTACTTC.